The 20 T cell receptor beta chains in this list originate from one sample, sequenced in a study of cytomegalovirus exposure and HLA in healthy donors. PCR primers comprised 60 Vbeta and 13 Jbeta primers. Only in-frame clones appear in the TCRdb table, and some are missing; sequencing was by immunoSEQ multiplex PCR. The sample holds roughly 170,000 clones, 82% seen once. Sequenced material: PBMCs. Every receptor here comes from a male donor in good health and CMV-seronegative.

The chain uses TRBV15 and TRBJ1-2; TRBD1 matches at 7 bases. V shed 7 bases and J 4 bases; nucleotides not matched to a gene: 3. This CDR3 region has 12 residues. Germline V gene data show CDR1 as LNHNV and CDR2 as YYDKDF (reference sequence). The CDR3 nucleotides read TGTGCCACCAAGGACAGGTTCTATGGCTACACCTTC. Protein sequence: CATKDRFYGYTF.

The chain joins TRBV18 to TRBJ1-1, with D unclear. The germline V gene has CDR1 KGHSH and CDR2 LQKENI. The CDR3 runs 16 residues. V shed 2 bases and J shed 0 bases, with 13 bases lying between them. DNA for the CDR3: TGTGCCAGCTCACCAAGTCCGACGAGGGTGAACACTGAAGCTTTCTTT. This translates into CASSPSPTRVNTEAFF.

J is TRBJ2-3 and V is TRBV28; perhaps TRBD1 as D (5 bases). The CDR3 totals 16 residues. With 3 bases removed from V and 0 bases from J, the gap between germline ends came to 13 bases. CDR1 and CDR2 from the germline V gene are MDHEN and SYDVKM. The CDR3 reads CASSFKFRVSTDTQYF. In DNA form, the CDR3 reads TGTGCCAGCAGTTTTAAGTTCAGGGTGAGCACAGATACGCAGTATTTT. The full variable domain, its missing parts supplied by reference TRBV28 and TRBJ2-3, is DVKVTQSSRYLVKRTGEKVFLECVQDMDHENMFWYRQDPGLGLRLIYFSYDVKMKEKGDIPEGYSVSREKKERFSLILESASTNQTSMYLCASSFKFRVSTDTQYFGPGTRLTVL.

The CDR3 nucleotides read TGCGCCAGCAGCCCGGCGGGGACAGGGGGGGATGAGCAGTTCTTC. It is translated as CASSPAGTGGDEQFF. This sequence joins TRBV4-1 and TRBJ2-1, with TRBD1 matching over 11 bases. Germline V gene data show CDR1 as MGHRA and CDR2 as YSYEKL. This CDR3 contains 15 residues. J gave up 8 bases and V 4 bases, and 7 bases lay outside the gene matches.

Here the CDR3 reads CASSHLAGFREEQYF. The CDR3 coding sequence is TGTGCCAGTAGCCACCTAGCGGGATTCCGGGAGGAGCAGTACTTC. The chain carries TRBV19 and TRBJ2-7; 9 positions agree with TRBD2. Germline V gene lookup returns CDR1 LNHDA and CDR2 SQIVND (reference sequence). CDR3 length equals 15 residues. J lost 7 bases, V lost 6 bases, and 13 bases had no gene match.

The CDR3 coding sequence is TGTGCCTCAAGACTAGCGGTGAACACCGGGGAGCTGTTTTTT. Translating gives CASRLAVNTGELFF. The chain is built from TRBV10-3 and TRBJ2-2, with 9 nucleotides matching TRBD2. The CDR3 is 14 amino acids. Germline lookup yields CDR1 ENHRY and CDR2 SYGVKD. V trimming: 11 bases; J trimming: 1 base; junction bases outside the gene matches: 5.

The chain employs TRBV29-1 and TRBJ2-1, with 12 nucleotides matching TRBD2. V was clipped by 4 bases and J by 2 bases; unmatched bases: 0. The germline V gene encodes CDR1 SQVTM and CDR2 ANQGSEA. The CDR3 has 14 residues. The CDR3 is CSVGTSGAYNEQFF. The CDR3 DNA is TGCAGCGTTGGGACTAGCGGGGCCTACAATGAGCAGTTCTTC.

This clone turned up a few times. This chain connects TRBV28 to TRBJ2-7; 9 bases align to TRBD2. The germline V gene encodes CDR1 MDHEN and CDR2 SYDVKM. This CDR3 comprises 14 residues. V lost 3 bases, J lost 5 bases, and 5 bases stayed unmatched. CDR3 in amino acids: CASSFDPSGNEQYF. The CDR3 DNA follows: TGTGCCAGCAGTTTTGATCCTAGCGGGAACGAGCAGTACTTC.

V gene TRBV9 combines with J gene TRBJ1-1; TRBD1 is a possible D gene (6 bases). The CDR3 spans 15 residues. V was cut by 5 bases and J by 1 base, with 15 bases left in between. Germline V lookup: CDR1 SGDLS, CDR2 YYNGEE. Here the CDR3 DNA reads TGTGCCAGCAGACCCACAGGGACGGAGAACACTGAAGCTTTCTTT. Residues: CASRPTGTENTEAFF.

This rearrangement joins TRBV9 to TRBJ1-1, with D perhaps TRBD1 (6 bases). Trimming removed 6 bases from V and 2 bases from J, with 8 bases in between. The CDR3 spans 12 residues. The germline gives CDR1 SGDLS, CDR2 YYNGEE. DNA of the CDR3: TGTGCCAGCAACAGGGTCAACACTGAAGCTTTCTTT. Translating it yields CASNRVNTEAFF.

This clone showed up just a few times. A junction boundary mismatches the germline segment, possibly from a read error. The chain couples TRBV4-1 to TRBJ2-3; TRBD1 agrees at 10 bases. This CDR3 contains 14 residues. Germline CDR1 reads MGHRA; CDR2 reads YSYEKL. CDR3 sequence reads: CASSPRQGAETQYF. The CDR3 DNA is TGCGCCAGCAGCCCTCGACAGGGGGCAGAGACGCAGTATTTT.

The CDR3 is CASSLWRRGVYEQYF. CDR3 in DNA: TGTGCCAGCAGTCTTTGGAGGAGGGGCGTATACGAGCAGTACTTC. The genes are TRBV28 and TRBJ2-7; TRBD2 might be the D (6 bases). This CDR3 is built from 15 residues. Germline CDR1 MDHEN, CDR2 SYDVKM. The V gene lost 5 bases and the J gene lost 4 bases, with 18 bases spanning the gap.

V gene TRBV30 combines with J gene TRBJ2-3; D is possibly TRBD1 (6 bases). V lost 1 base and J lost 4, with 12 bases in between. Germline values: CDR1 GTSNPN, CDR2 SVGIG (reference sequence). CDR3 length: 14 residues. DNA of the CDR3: TGTGCCTGGAGTGGGGGGCAAATCGCAGATACGCAGTATTTT. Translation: CAWSGGQIADTQYF.

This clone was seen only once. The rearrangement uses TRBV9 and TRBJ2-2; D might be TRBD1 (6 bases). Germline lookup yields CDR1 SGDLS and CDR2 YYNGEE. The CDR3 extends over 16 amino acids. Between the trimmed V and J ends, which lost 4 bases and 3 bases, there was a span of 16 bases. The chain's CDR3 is CASSRTTGRDTGELFF. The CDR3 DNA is TGTGCCAGCAGCAGGACGACAGGAAGGGACACCGGGGAGCTGTTTTTT.

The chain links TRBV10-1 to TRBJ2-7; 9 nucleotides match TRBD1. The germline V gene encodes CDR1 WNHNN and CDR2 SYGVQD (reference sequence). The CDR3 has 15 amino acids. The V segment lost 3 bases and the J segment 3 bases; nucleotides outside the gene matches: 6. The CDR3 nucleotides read TGCGCCAGCAGTGACTTCGGGACAGGGAACTACGAGCAGTACTTC. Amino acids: CASSDFGTGNYEQYF.

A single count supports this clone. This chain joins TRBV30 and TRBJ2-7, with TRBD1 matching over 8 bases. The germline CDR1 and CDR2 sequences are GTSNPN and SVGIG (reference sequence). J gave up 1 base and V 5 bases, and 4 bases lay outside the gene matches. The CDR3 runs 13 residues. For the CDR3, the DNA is TGTGCCTGGGGACAGGGAAATTCCTACGAGCAGTACTTC. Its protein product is CAWGQGNSYEQYF.

CDR3 bases: TGTGCCAGCAGCCAAGGGCAGGAATTGCAAGAGACCCAGTACTTC. Its protein is CASSQGQELQETQYF. This chain uses TRBV14 with TRBJ2-5; unclear D gene. CDR3 length: 15 amino acids. V was clipped by 1 base and J by 2 bases, with 11 bases between them. CDR1 and CDR2 (germline): SGHDN, FVKESK.

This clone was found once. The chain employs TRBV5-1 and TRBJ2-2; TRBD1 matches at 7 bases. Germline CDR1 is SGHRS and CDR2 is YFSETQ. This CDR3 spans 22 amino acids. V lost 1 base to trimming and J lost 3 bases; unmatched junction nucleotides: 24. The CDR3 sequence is CASSLRNFVGTEFGRDTGELFF. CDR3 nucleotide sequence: TGCGCCAGCAGCTTGAGGAATTTTGTTGGGACAGAGTTTGGAAGGGACACCGGGGAGCTGTTTTTT.

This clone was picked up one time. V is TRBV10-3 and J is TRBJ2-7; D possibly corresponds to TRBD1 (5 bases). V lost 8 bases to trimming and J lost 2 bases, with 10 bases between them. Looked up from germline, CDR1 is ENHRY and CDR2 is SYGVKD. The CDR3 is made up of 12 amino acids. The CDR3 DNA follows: TGTGCCATCTCTGGACAAGCCTACGAGCAGTACTTC. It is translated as CAISGQAYEQYF.

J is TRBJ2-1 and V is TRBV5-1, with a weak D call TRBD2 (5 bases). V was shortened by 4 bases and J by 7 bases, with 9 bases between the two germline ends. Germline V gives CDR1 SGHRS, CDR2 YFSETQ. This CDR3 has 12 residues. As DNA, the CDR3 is TGCGCCAGCAGCCCGGGAAGGAATGAGCAGTTCTTC. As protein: CASSPGRNEQFF.